This paragraph covers one T cell receptor beta chain sequence. This entry comes from a study of blood T cell repertoires in COVID-19. Only in-frame clones appear in the TCRdb table, and some are missing; sequencing was by immunoSEQ multiplex PCR. The sample yields some 16,000 clones, around 84% seen once. Sequencing was done on a sample of peripheral blood. This receptor was obtained from a human donor with active COVID-19. The donor label of this sample is uncertain.

CDR3 DNA sequence: TGTGCCATCCGAAAGGCACAGAGCAGCTCCTACGAGCAGTACTTC. It codes for CAIRKAQSSSYEQYF. The chain has TRBV10-3 and TRBJ2-7, with no clear D. The germline V and J ends were trimmed by 8 bases and 0 bases, with 17 bases remaining between them. Germline assignment: CDR1 ENHRY and CDR2 SYGVKD. The CDR3 spans 15 residues.